This T cell receptor beta chain was identified during a study of OX40 agonist ivuxolimab in advanced cancers. Study as a whole: Patients were infused with ivuxolimab every 2 weeks at 0.01 to 10 mg/kg.

As to this clone: Its specificity is unknown.

Profiled with immunoSEQ multiplex PCR; TCRdb holds only in-frame clones, not every one. This sample has 50,000 to 85,000 clones; 83% occur once, and the top ten carry 2% to 3%. Study outcomes and limitations: Antigen specificity remained undetermined for the expanded peripheral T cells.

The source of this sequence is an adult with an advanced solid tumor such as melanoma, head and neck, liver or kidney cancer. The material sequenced was CD4+ or CD8+ T cells sorted from blood, taken in a trial of the OX40 agonist ivuxolimab.

CDR3 loop: CASSLATGQPQHF. CDR3 bases: TGTGCCAGCAGCTTGGCGACCGGTCAGCCCCAGCATTTT. This chain connects TRBV7-6 to TRBJ1-5; D is uncertain. The CDR3 length is 13 residues. The germline V gene encodes CDR1 SGHVS and CDR2 FNYEAQ. The V gene lost 3 bases and the J gene lost 6 bases, with 9 bases spanning the gap.